This T cell receptor beta chain is drawn from a study of T cells after yellow fever vaccination. Broader study findings: From the bulk population, abundant clonotypes could contaminate and appear within FACS-sorted repertoires.

Germline V lookup: CDR1 KGHSH, CDR2 LQKENI. V was pared by 3 bases and J by 0 bases, with 11 bases between. The CDR3 is made up of 15 amino acids. Details on this clonotype: As yet, its antigen is unknown.

Template switching with 5'RACE generated the TCR cDNA and added a universal primer site and UMIs. TCRdb re-derived calls from the 5' RACE reads in MiXCR, one entry per CDR3 protein. This table has 600,000 to 750,000 distinct CDR3 sequences, approximately 13% appearing once. Sequenced material: PBMCs, taken on the day of the yellow fever booster vaccination. The clonotype comes from a man aged 25 to 40 who received the YFV17D yellow fever vaccine. V and J are TRBV18 and TRBJ1-1; possibly TRBD1 for D (6 bases). CDR3 sequence (DNA): TGTGCCAGCTCACCCCGGACAGAAGTGAACACTGAAGCTTTCTTT. The encoded protein is CASSPRTEVNTEAFF.